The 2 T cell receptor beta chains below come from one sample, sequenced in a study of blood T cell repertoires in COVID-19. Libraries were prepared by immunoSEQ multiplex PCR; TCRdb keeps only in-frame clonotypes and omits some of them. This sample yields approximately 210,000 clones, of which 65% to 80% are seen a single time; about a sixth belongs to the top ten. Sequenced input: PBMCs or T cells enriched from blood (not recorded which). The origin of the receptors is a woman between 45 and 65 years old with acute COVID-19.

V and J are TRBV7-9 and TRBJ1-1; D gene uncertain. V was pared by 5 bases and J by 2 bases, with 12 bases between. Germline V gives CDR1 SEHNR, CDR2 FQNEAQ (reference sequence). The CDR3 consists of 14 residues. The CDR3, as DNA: TGTGCCAGCAGCCCGAGCTCCTACAACACTGAAGCTTTCTTT. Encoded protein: CASSPSSYNTEAFF.

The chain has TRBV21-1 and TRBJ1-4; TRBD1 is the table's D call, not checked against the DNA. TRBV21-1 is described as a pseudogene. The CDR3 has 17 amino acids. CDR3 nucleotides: TGTGCCAGCAGCCTACAGGGGGCTACCGCAACTAATGAAAAACTGTTTTTT. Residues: CASSLQGATATNEKLFF.